This T cell receptor beta chain was documented in a study of neurological immune-mediated disorders. The study's findings and limits: HTLV-1-associated myelopathy had the most TCR clonal expansion, while multiple sclerosis had the least, a level that fell below healthy controls.

The V gene lost 7 bases and the J gene lost 3 bases, with 15 bases spanning the gap. Germline loops: CDR1 SGHVS, CDR2 FQNEAQ. The CDR3 runs 14 residues. As for the cDNA, it was generated by 5'RACE with 10-nucleotide random UMIs. TCRdb reprocessed the 5' RACE reads with MiXCR, giving one entry per CDR3 protein. In the table there are approximately 66,000 distinct CDR3 sequences, less than 5.5% of which are singletons. There are a few counts of this clonotype. Its antigen is still unknown. Material for sequencing was PBMCs. This clonotype was sampled from a young man with multiple sclerosis. The chain has TRBV7-8 and TRBJ1-1, with a possible D match to TRBD1 (5 bases). CDR3 nucleotide sequence: TGTGCCAGCACCTTTATGGGGGGGTACACTGAAGCTTTCTTT. Translating gives CASTFMGGYTEAFF.